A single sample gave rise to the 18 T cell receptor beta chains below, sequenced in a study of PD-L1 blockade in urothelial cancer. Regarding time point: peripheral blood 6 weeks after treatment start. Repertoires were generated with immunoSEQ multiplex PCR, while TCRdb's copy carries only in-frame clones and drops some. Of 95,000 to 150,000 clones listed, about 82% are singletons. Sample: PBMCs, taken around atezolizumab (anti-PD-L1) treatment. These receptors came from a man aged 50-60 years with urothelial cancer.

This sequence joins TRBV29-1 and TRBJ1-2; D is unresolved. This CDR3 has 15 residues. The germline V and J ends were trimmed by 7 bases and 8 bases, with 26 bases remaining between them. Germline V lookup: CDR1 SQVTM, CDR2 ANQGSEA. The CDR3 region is CSASLGGPIRRGYTF. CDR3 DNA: TGCAGCGCGAGTCTTGGAGGCCCGATAAGACGGGGCTACACCTTC.

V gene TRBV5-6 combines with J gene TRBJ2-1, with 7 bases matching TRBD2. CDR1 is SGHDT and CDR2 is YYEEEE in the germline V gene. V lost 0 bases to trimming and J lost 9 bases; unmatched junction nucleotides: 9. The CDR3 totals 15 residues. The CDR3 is CASSLAGGRATEQFF. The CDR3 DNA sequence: TGTGCCAGCAGCTTGGCGGGCGGGAGAGCAACTGAGCAGTTCTTC.

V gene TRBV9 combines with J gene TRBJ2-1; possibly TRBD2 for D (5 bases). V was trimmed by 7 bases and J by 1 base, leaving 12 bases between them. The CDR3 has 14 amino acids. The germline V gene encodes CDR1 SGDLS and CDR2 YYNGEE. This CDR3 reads CASAGGGSYNEQFF. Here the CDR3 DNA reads TGTGCCAGCGCGGGCGGAGGATCCTACAATGAGCAGTTCTTC.

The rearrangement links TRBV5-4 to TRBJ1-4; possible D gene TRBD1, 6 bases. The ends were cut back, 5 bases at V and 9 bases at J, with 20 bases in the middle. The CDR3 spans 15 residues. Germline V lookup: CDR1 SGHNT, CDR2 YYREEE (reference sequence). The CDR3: CASSHVEGDPQKLFF. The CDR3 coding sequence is TGTGCCAGCAGTCACGTCGAGGGGGATCCTCAAAAACTGTTTTTT.

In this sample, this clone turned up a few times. The CDR3 loop is CASSLGARVDEQFF. CDR3 nucleotide sequence: TGCGCCAGCAGCTTGGGGGCCAGGGTAGATGAGCAGTTCTTC. This chain uses TRBV5-1 with TRBJ2-1; possible D gene TRBD1, 5 bases. Germline lookup yields CDR1 SGHRS and CDR2 YFSETQ. Trimming shortened V by 0 bases and J by 8 bases, and 12 bases separated the two germline ends. The CDR3 length is 14 residues.

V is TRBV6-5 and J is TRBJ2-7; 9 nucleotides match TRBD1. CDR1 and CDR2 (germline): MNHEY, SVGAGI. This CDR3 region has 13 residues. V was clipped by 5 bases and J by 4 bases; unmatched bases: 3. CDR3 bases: TGTGCCAGCAGTGGGACAGGGAGTTACGAGCAGTACTTC. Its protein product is CASSGTGSYEQYF.

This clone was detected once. The CDR3 reads CASPTSGGGLQFF. CDR3 bases: TGTGCCAGTCCGACTAGCGGGGGCGGACTGCAGTTCTTC. The chain employs TRBV2 and TRBJ2-1; 12 bases match TRBD2. With 9 bases clipped from V and 12 bases from J, the junction kept 9 bases outside the gene matches. Germline V CDR1 and CDR2: SNHLY, FYNNEI. This CDR3 contains 13 residues. Variable domain in full (rest from reference TRBV2 and TRBJ2-1): EPEVTQTPSHQVTQMGQEVILRCVPISNHLYFYWYRQILGQKVEFLVSFYNNEISEKSEIFDDQFSVERPDGSNFTLKIRSTKLEDSAMYFCASPTSGGGLQFFGPGTRLTVL.

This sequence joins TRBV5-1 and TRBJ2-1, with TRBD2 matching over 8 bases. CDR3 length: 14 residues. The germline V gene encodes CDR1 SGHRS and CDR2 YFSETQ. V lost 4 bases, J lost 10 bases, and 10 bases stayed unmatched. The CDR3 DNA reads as TGCGCCAGCAGCCCTAGCGGGTCGGGGGGCGAGCAGTTCTTC. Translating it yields CASSPSGSGGEQFF.

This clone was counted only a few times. Here the CDR3 DNA reads TGTGCCAGCAGGAGGCAGGGTATCGGAAACGCTGAAGCTTTCTTT. This gives the protein CASRRQGIGNAEAFF. V gene TRBV6-4 combines with J gene TRBJ1-1; D is perhaps TRBD1 (5 bases). V lost 6 bases to trimming and J lost 6 bases, with 20 bases between them. The CDR3 totals 15 residues. Germline lookup yields CDR1 MRHNA and CDR2 SNTAGT.

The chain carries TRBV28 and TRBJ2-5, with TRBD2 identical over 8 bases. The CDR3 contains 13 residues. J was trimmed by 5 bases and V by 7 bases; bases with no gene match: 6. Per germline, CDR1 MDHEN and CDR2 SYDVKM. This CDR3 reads CASNPGGVETQYF. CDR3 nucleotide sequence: TGTGCCAGCAACCCGGGAGGGGTGGAGACCCAGTACTTC.

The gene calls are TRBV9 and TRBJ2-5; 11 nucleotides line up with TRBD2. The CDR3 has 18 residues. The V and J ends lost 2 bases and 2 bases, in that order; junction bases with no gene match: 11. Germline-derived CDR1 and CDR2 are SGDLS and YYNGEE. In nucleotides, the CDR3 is TGTGCCAGCAGCGTGGCTCCATTAGGGACTAGCGGACAAGAGACCCAGTACTTC. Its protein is CASSVAPLGTSGQETQYF.

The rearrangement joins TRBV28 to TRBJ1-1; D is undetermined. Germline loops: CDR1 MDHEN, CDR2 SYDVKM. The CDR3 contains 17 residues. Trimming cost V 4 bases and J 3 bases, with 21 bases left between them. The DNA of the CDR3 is TGTGCCAGCAGTTCCCCGGTTTCGAGGGAGGGAGACACTGAAGCTTTCTTT. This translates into CASSSPVSREGDTEAFF.

The CDR3 DNA follows: TGTGCCAGCTCACGATTACCGGGACAGGGACCTTCCTACGAGCAGTACTTC. This encodes CASSRLPGQGPSYEQYF. The chain carries TRBV18 and TRBJ2-7, with 9 bases lining up with TRBD1. Unmatched junction bases numbered 11, after V lost 4 bases and J lost 1 base. CDR3 length: 17 residues. Germline V gene data show CDR1 as KGHSH and CDR2 as LQKENI.

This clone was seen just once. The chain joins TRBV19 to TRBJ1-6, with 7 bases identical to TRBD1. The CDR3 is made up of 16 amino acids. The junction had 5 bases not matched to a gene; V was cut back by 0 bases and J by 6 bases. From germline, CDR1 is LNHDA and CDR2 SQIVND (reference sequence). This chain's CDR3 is CASSIDRAGGNSPLHF. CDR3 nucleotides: TGTGCCAGTAGTATAGATCGGGCAGGGGGTAATTCACCCCTCCACTTT.

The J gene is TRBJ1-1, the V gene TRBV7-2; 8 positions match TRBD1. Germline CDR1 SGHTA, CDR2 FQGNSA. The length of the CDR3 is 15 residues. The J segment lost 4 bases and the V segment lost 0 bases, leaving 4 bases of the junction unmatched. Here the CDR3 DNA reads TGTGCCAGCAGCTTAGCTCAGGGGGCGGGCACTGAAGCTTTCTTT. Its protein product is CASSLAQGAGTEAFF.

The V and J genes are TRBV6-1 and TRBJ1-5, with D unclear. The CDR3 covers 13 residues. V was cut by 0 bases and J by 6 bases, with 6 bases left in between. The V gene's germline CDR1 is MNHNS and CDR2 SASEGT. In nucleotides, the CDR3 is TGTGCCAGCAGTGAAGCGCCCGGTCAGCCCCAGCATTTT. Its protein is CASSEAPGQPQHF.

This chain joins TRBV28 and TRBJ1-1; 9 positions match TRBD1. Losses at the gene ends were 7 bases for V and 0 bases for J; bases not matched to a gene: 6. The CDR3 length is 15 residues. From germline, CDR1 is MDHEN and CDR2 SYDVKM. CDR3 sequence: CASKTGGQMNTEAFF. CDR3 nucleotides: TGTGCCAGCAAAACAGGGGGCCAAATGAACACTGAAGCTTTCTTT.

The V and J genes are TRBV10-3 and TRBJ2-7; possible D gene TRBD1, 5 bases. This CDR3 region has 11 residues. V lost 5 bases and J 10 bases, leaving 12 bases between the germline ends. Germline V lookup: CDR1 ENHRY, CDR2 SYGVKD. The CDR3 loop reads CAISSTGNQYF. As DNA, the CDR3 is TGTGCCATCAGTTCTACAGGAAACCAGTACTTC.